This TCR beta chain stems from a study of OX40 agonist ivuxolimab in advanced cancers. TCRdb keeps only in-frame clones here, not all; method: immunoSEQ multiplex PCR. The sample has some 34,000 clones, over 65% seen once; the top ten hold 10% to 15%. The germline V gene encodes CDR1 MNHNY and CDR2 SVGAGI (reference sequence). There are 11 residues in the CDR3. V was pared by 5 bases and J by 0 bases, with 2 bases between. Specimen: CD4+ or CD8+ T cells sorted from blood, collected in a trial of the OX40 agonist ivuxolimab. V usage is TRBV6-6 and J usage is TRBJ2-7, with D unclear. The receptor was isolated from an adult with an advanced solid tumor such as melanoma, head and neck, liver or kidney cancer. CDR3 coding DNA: TGTGCCAGCAGTCCCTCCTACGAGCAGTACTTC. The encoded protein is CASSPSYEQYF.